The 24 T cell receptor beta chains listed next were all sequenced from one sample in a study of spatial heterogeneity in lung cancer (dated by TCRdb to 2018 to 2020). The library was made by 5' RACE. Sequencer: NextSeq 500. TCRdb reprocessed the public reads (quality trimming at Q25 with fastp, clone calling with MiXCR) and kept in-frame beta chains. Identical CDR3 protein sequences are pooled into one entry, listed with their most common genes and DNA. In all, the sample holds tens of thousands of distinct CDR3 sequences, and 7.5% of those were seen once. Approximately 30% of the sample comes from the top ten. What this sample's time point label stands for: sample taken at primary tumor resection. TCR sequencing used whole RNA extracted from tumor and nontumor lung tissue, or from cryopreserved PBMC samples, without cell sorting. This sample comprised PBMCs, obtained at surgery. All receptors derive from a male donor with early-stage non-small cell lung cancer.

This clonotype was detected many times. The chain is built from TRBV6-2 or TRBV6-3 and TRBJ2-7; D gene unclear. Germline-derived CDR1 and CDR2 are MNHEY and SVGEGT. The ends were cut back, 8 bases at V and 3 bases at J, with 5 bases in the middle. This CDR3 region has 10 residues. CDR3 DNA sequence: TGTGCCAGCGGTTTCTACGAGCAGTACGTC. Encoded protein: CASGFYEQYV.

The rearrangement uses TRBV11-3 and TRBJ2-3; 11 nucleotides agree with TRBD2. V dropped 4 bases and J dropped 2; count of bases not matched to a gene: 8. The CDR3 spans 17 residues. CDR1 is SGHNT, CDR2 YENEEA, per germline. The CDR3 region has the DNA TGTGCCAGCAGCTCGCCCGGACTAGCGGGCACCACAGATACGCAGTATTTT. Its translation is CASSSPGLAGTTDTQYF.

This clonotype came up a few times. The gene calls are TRBV7-9 and TRBJ2-7; possible D gene TRBD2, 6 bases. The CDR3 is 14 residues long. CDR1 and CDR2 (germline): SEHNR, FQNEAQ (reference sequence). V was pared by 1 base and J by 0 bases, with 7 bases between. The CDR3 protein is CASSLGGISYEQYV. The CDR3 bases are TGTGCCAGCAGCTTAGGCGGGATCTCCTACGAGCAGTACGTC.

This clonotype was detected only a few times. The chain couples TRBV4-1 to TRBJ2-2, with TRBD1 as a possible D gene (5 bases). The germline gives CDR1 MGHRA, CDR2 YSYEKL. V shed 6 bases and J shed 1 base, with 12 bases lying between them. The length of the CDR3 is 15 residues. The CDR3 DNA follows: TGCGCCAGCAGGAATTGGGGCGGGAACACCGGGGAGCTGTTTTTT. It translates to CASRNWGGNTGELFF.

This clonotype was observed at least ten times. The chain recombines TRBV2 with TRBJ2-1, with a possible D match to TRBD2 (6 bases). The CDR3 contains 14 residues. CDR1 is SNHLY, CDR2 FYNNEI, per germline. With 7 bases removed from V and 0 bases from J, the gap between germline ends came to 10 bases. CDR3 residues: CASKRRGSYNEQFF. CDR3 bases: TGTGCCAGCAAACGGCGGGGCTCCTACAATGAGCAGTTCTTC. The full variable domain, with the rest looked up from reference TRBV2 and TRBJ2-1, is EPEVTQTPSHQVTQMGQEVILRCVPISNHLYFYWYRQILGQKVEFLVSFYNNEISEKSEIFDDQFSVERPDGSNFTLKIRSTKLEDSAMYFCASKRRGSYNEQFFGPGTRLTVL.

This clonotype was seen a handful of times. V is TRBV5-6 and J is TRBJ1-2, with D perhaps TRBD1 (5 bases). Trimming pared 0 bases from V and 3 bases from J, leaving 12 bases between. The CDR3 has 15 amino acids. Germline V gene sequence: CDR1 SGHDT, CDR2 YYEEEE. This CDR3 is CASSLAGSLHYGYTF. The CDR3 DNA follows: TGTGCCAGCAGCTTGGCAGGGTCCCTCCACTATGGCTACACCTTC.

There are many counts of this clonotype. V gene TRBV20-1 combines with J gene TRBJ2-5, with 12 bases fitting TRBD2. Germline V gene sequence: CDR1 DFQATT, CDR2 SNEGSKA (reference sequence). This CDR3 has 14 amino acids. J gave up 5 bases and V 3 bases, and 4 bases lay outside the gene matches. The CDR3 sequence is CSASRLAGEETQYF. As DNA, the CDR3 is TGCAGTGCTAGCAGACTAGCGGGAGAGGAGACCCAGTACTTC.

This clonotype was seen many times. The V call is TRBV5-1, the J call TRBJ2-2; no reliable D call. The germline V gene has CDR1 SGHRS and CDR2 YFSETQ. Trimming cost V 4 bases and J 3 bases, with 10 bases left between them. The CDR3 sequence is 14 residues long. The CDR3 DNA reads TGCGCCAGCAGCCCGGATGGGGACACCGGGGAGCTGTTTTTT. Protein: CASSPDGDTGELFF.

This clonotype came up many times. The J gene is TRBJ2-1, the V gene TRBV4-2; 8 nucleotides agree with TRBD2. After removal of 1 base from V and 3 bases from J, the junction contained 8 bases not matched to a gene. The CDR3 has 17 amino acids. Germline lookup yields CDR1 LGHNA and CDR2 YNFKEQ. This CDR3 is CASSQAPTSGLYNEQFF. The CDR3 DNA follows: TGTGCCAGCAGCCAAGCCCCCACTAGCGGCCTCTACAATGAGCAGTTCTTC.

The rearrangement uses TRBV14 and TRBJ2-7, with 11 bases lining up with TRBD1. CDR3 length: 15 amino acids. V was pared by 4 bases and J by 3 bases, with 5 bases of the junction left unmatched. Germline-derived CDR1 and CDR2 are SGHDN and FVKESK. The CDR3 sequence: CASSPRTGGRYEQYF. DNA for the CDR3: TGTGCCAGCAGCCCCCGGACAGGGGGCCGCTACGAGCAGTACTTC.

This clonotype was seen more than once but under ten times. The rearrangement joins TRBV20-1 to TRBJ2-1; TRBD2 matches at 7 bases. The CDR3 spans 15 residues. From germline, CDR1 is DFQATT and CDR2 SNEGSKA (reference sequence). Unmatched junction bases numbered 11, after V lost 7 bases and J lost 2 bases. CDR3 sequence: CSGGGGRGTYNEQFF. CDR3 coding DNA: TGCAGTGGGGGTGGCGGGAGAGGGACCTACAATGAGCAGTTCTTC.

This clonotype was detected many times. The chain couples TRBV27 to TRBJ1-3; possible D gene TRBD1, 6 bases. Trimming pared 5 bases from V and 1 base from J, leaving 12 bases between. The length of the CDR3 is 15 residues. The germline V gene has CDR1 MNHEY and CDR2 SMNVEV (reference sequence). In nucleotides, the CDR3 is TGTGCCAGCAGTCCTAACAGGGTTTCTGGAAACACCATATATTTT. Its translation is CASSPNRVSGNTIYF.

This clonotype was counted ten times or more. For the CDR3, the DNA is TGTGCCAGCAGTTTGTTTGCAGGGGGTGGCTACGAGCAGTACTTC. Amino acids: CASSLFAGGGYEQYF. This chain connects TRBV28 to TRBJ2-7, with 7 bases lining up with TRBD1. The CDR3 totals 15 residues. With 3 bases clipped from V and 3 bases from J, the junction kept 8 bases outside the gene matches. Germline V gives CDR1 MDHEN, CDR2 SYDVKM.

This clonotype was picked up many times. The chain recombines TRBV12-3 or TRBV12-4 with TRBJ2-1; D possibly uses TRBD1 or TRBD2 (5 bases each). The CDR3 runs to 12 residues. The V end lost 3 bases, the J end lost 8 bases, and 8 bases lay between the germline ends. CDR3 region: CASSLRGDEQFF. The CDR3 bases are TGTGCCAGCAGTTTGAGGGGCGATGAGCAGTTCTTC.

The chain uses TRBV20-1 and TRBJ2-3, with 12 bases matching TRBD2. Trimming took 3 bases from V and 7 from J; bases not matched to a gene: 8. CDR1 is DFQATT, CDR2 SNEGSKA, per germline (reference sequence). The CDR3 is 15 residues long. CDR3 sequence (DNA): TGCAGTGCTAGGACGACTAGCGGGAGAATGAATACGCAGTATTTT. This codes for CSARTTSGRMNTQYF.

Ten or more counts support this clonotype. The rearrangement joins TRBV7-9 to TRBJ2-2; 9 bases align to TRBD1. V was clipped by 5 bases and J by 5 bases; unmatched bases: 6. CDR1 is SEHNR, CDR2 FQNEAQ, per germline (reference sequence). The CDR3 is 15 residues long. The CDR3 region is CASSEGTGWTGELFF. DNA of the CDR3: TGTGCCAGCAGCGAAGGGACAGGGTGGACCGGGGAGCTGTTTTTT.

A word on this clonotype: A much larger clone lies a single base off, so this may be a read error. DNA of the CDR3: TGTGCCAACAGCCAAGTCACTACCCGGGAGGACACTGAAGCTTTCTTT. The encoded protein is CANSQVTTREDTEAFF. V gene TRBV14 combines with J gene TRBJ1-1; the D is unclear. Germline V gives CDR1 SGHDN, CDR2 FVKESK. This CDR3 spans 16 amino acids.

This clonotype was seen repeatedly, ten times or more. The chain recombines TRBV24-1 with TRBJ2-1, with 7 bases matching TRBD2. This CDR3 is built from 14 residues. After removal of 8 bases from V and 2 bases from J, the junction contained 5 bases not matched to a gene. Germline V gene data show CDR1 as KGHDR and CDR2 as SFDVKD. The CDR3 region is CATMAAGPYNEQFF. The CDR3 DNA sequence: TGTGCCACCATGGCAGCGGGGCCCTACAATGAGCAGTTCTTC.

This clonotype was recorded at least ten times. V and J are TRBV5-1 and TRBJ2-1; 8 positions agree with TRBD2. V lost 4 bases and J lost 7; bases outside the gene matches: 7. Germline values: CDR1 SGHRS, CDR2 YFSETQ. CDR3 length equals 14 residues. CDR3 residues: CASSPPERENEQFF. The CDR3 region has the DNA TGCGCCAGCAGCCCGCCGGAGCGGGAGAATGAGCAGTTCTTC.

This clonotype was seen at least ten times. The chain recombines TRBV12-3 or TRBV12-4 with TRBJ1-6; a weak D match, TRBD1 (6 bases). This CDR3 contains 14 residues. V was clipped by 3 bases and J by 13 bases, with 16 bases between them. CDR3 residues: CASSLSGQTSPLHF. The CDR3 coding sequence is TGTGCCAGCAGTTTGTCTGGACAGACCTCCCCCCTCCACTTT.

V is TRBV20-1 and J is TRBJ2-2; a possible D gene is TRBD2 (6 bases). The CDR3 contains 19 residues. The germline V and J ends were trimmed by 0 bases and 3 bases, with 23 bases remaining between them. The germline gives CDR1 DFQATT, CDR2 SNEGSKA (reference sequence). For the CDR3, the DNA is TGCAGTGCTAGAGATCGTGGGTTCAGTGGCGTAGCGGACACCGGGGAGCTGTTTTTT. This gives the protein CSARDRGFSGVADTGELFF.

This clonotype was detected many times. The genes are TRBV9 and TRBJ1-4; D perhaps matches TRBD1 (6 bases). CDR1 and CDR2 from the germline V gene are SGDLS and YYNGEE. This CDR3 spans 16 amino acids. V lost 0 bases, J lost 1 base, and 10 bases lay in between. CDR3: CASSVGLQGTNEKLFF. CDR3 nucleotides: TGTGCCAGCAGCGTAGGTCTACAGGGAACTAATGAAAAACTGTTTTTT.

The chain recombines TRBV6-5 with TRBJ2-1; D is uncertain. The CDR3 length is 14 residues. CDR1 MNHEY and CDR2 SVGAGI come from the germline V gene. The V and J ends lost 1 base and 3 bases respectively, with 7 bases between them. The CDR3, as DNA: TGTGCCAGCAGTTACTTCGGAGTCTACAATGAGCAGTTCTTC. Translated, it gives CASSYFGVYNEQFF.

This clonotype was detected only a few times. This sequence joins TRBV7-8 and TRBJ2-5, with 15 bases matching TRBD2. CDR1 is SGHVS, CDR2 FQNEAQ, per germline. This CDR3 has 17 residues. V shed 5 bases, J shed 1 base, and the junction held 5 bases outside the gene matches. CDR3 sequence (DNA): TGTGCCAGCAGCAAGGGACTAGCGGGAGGAGGCCAAGAGACCCAGTACTTC. Translating gives CASSKGLAGGGQETQYF.